One sample yielded the 27 T cell receptor beta chains listed below, sequenced in a study of T cells in Graves' hyperthyroidism and ophthalmopathy. RNA transcripts gave rise to amplified TCR beta CDR3 regions. The study used the HTBI primer set for a first-round RT-PCR of the TCR CDR3. TCRdb reanalysed the multiplex PCR reads using MiXCR and keeps one entry per CDR3 protein. The sample shows under 400,000 distinct CDR3 sequences, 15% to 19% of them seen only once. The sample was blood. The receptors stem from a woman under 30 with Graves' hyperthyroidism that later progressed to Graves' ophthalmopathy.

The sample holds many counts of this clonotype. The V and J genes are TRBV6-1 and TRBJ1-5; D is undetermined. CDR1 and CDR2 from the germline V gene are MNHNS and SASEGT. V was cut by 10 bases and J by 7 bases, with 20 bases left in between. CDR3 size: 14 residues. The CDR3 DNA is TGTGCCACACGGAATGGAGATCCCCCCCAGCCCCAGCATTTT. Its translation is CATRNGDPPQPQHF.

J is TRBJ1-4 and V is TRBV30; the D is unclear. Looked up from germline, CDR1 is GTSNPN and CDR2 is SVGIG (reference sequence). V dropped 2 bases and J dropped 5 bases, with 12 bases sitting between them. This CDR3 region has 14 residues. Here the CDR3 reads CAWSPGGFNEKLFF. CDR3 DNA: TGTGCCTGGAGTCCGGGAGGGTTCAATGAAAAACTGTTTTTT.

This clonotype has a count of ten or more. The chain combines TRBV27 with TRBJ1-2; 9 bases map to TRBD1. Germline V gene sequence: CDR1 MNHEY, CDR2 SMNVEV (reference sequence). Trimming removed 4 bases from V and 1 base from J; junction bases left unmatched: 10. This CDR3 has 17 residues. This CDR3 is CASSSDPGQGGNYGYTF. The CDR3, as DNA: TGTGCCAGCAGTTCCGATCCGGGACAGGGCGGTAACTATGGCTACACCTTC.

The table lists this clonotype with a count of one. The chain uses TRBV4-3 and TRBJ1-2, with TRBD1 identical over 8 bases. This CDR3 is 17 amino acids long. The germline V gene has CDR1 LGHNA and CDR2 YSLEER. The V gene end was trimmed by 3 bases and the J gene end by 5 bases; junction bases not matched to a gene: 14. CDR3 region: CASSQLLGGQGAYGYTF. The CDR3 DNA reads as TGCGCCAGCAGCCAGCTCCTGGGAGGGCAGGGGGCTTATGGCTACACCTTC.

This sequence joins TRBV20-1 and TRBJ1-6; TRBD1 agrees at 10 bases. Germline CDR1 reads DFQATT; CDR2 reads SNEGSKA (reference sequence). After removal of 3 bases from V and 9 bases from J, the junction contained 8 bases not matched to a gene. The CDR3 sequence is 15 residues long. The CDR3 DNA sequence: TGCAGTGCTAGCGCGGGGACAGGGGAGGGTTCACCCCTCCACTTT. Protein product: CSASAGTGEGSPLHF.

Ten or more counts support this clonotype. The chain joins TRBV3-2 to TRBJ1-2; the table gives TRBD1 as D, unverified against the DNA. TRBV3-2 is an annotated pseudogene. This CDR3 has 16 amino acids. In nucleotides, the CDR3 is TGTGCCAGCAGCCAAGGTTCCACAGGGAAGGTCGGTGGCTACACCTTC. Its translation is CASSQGSTGKVGGYTF.

J is TRBJ2-3 and V is TRBV6-1; 14 nucleotides match TRBD2. Germline values: CDR1 MNHNS, CDR2 SASEGT. V lost 5 bases and J lost 4; bases outside the gene matches: 5. The CDR3 runs to 16 residues. The CDR3 DNA reads as TGTGCCAGCAGTTCCGGACTAGCGGGAGGCCCAGATACGCAGTATTTT. This encodes CASSSGLAGGPDTQYF.

The V gene is TRBV15, the J gene TRBJ1-1; D is unclear. The V end was cut by 3 bases, the J end by 7 bases, with 12 bases between. The CDR3 extends over 13 amino acids. CDR1 and CDR2 from the germline V gene are LNHNV and YYDKDF (reference sequence). CDR3 bases: TGTGCCACCAGCAGGTCCCACGTGGTTGAAGCTTTCTTT. Encoded protein: CATSRSHVVEAFF.

This clonotype was observed many times. The chain has TRBV2 and TRBJ1-5, with D maybe TRBD1 (6 bases). Germline loops: CDR1 SNHLY, CDR2 FYNNEI. V lost 3 bases and J 2 bases, leaving 14 bases between the germline ends. The CDR3 is 16 residues long. As DNA, the CDR3 is TGTGCCAGCAGTGATAGGGCAGGGGTCGGCAATCAGCCCCAGCATTTT. This gives the protein CASSDRAGVGNQPQHF.

The table lists this clonotype with a few counts. The chain recombines TRBV12-3 or TRBV12-4 with TRBJ2-7; D tentatively fits TRBD1 or TRBD2 (5 bases each). CDR3 length: 14 amino acids. The ends were cut back, 5 bases at V and 5 bases at J, with 16 bases in the middle. The CDR3 region is CASSPGARAHEQYF. Here the CDR3 DNA reads TGTGCCAGCAGTCCCGGGGCCCGGGCCCACGAGCAGTACTTC.

The V and J genes are TRBV20-1 and TRBJ1-2, with D possibly being TRBD1 (5 bases). CDR3 length: 17 amino acids. Germline assignment: CDR1 DFQATT and CDR2 SNEGSKA (reference sequence). Trimming shortened V by 6 bases and J by 0 bases, and 23 bases separated the two germline ends. CDR3 nucleotides: TGCAGTGCCGAGAATCCGGGGTATCAAGGGGCTAACTATGGCTACACCTTC. Amino acids: CSAENPGYQGANYGYTF.

With respect to this clonotype: This may come from a read error, since a much larger clone is one base off. The chain combines TRBV7-8 with TRBJ2-1; 8 bases are shared with TRBD2. This CDR3 has 15 residues. The germline V gene has CDR1 SGHVS and CDR2 FQNEAQ. Germline trimming cut 4 bases from V and 6 bases from J; bases unmatched to any gene: 8. The CDR3 here is CASSSPGLAGNEQFF. Here the CDR3 DNA reads TGTGCCAGCAGCTCCCCCGGACTAGCAGGCAATGAGCAGTTCTTC.

The table lists this clonotype with many counts. The chain uses TRBV7-2 and TRBJ1-6; TRBD1 aligns across 7 bases. J gave up 3 bases and V 1 base, and 3 bases lay outside the gene matches. This CDR3 has 16 amino acids. CDR1 and CDR2 from the germline V gene are SGHTA and FQGNSA. CDR3 loop: CASSLGQGGYNSPLHF. The CDR3 coding sequence is TGTGCCAGCAGCTTAGGACAGGGTGGCTATAATTCACCCCTCCACTTT.

The CDR3 spells CASSSLRGLAGSYNEQFF. The CDR3 nucleotides are TGTGCCAGCAGCTCCTTGCGCGGGCTAGCGGGCTCCTACAATGAGCAGTTCTTC. This chain joins TRBV11-2 and TRBJ2-1; 8 bases match TRBD2. Trimming at V came to 4 bases and at J to 0 bases, leaving 11 bases not matched to a gene. CDR1 is SGHAT and CDR2 is FQNNGV in the germline V gene. This CDR3 spans 18 amino acids.

There are many counts of this clonotype. This chain uses TRBV7-9 with TRBJ2-7; the D gene could be TRBD1 or TRBD2 (5 bases each). Germline V gene sequence: CDR1 SEHNR, CDR2 FQNEAQ (reference sequence). V dropped 4 bases and J dropped 4 bases, with 11 bases sitting between them. The length of the CDR3 is 13 residues. In DNA form, the CDR3 reads TGTGCCAGCAGCTCTGTAGGGGAGTACGAGCAGTACTTC. Translated, it gives CASSSVGEYEQYF.

This clonotype was counted at least ten times. The chain couples TRBV28 to TRBJ2-7; TRBD1 matches at 8 bases. The germline V gene encodes CDR1 MDHEN and CDR2 SYDVKM. Trimming at V came to 8 bases and at J to 4 bases, leaving 10 bases not matched to a gene. CDR3 length: 14 amino acids. The DNA of the CDR3 is TGTGCCAGCGCAGAGACAGGGGCGGGTTACGAGCAGTACTTC. Translating gives CASAETGAGYEQYF.

The chain combines TRBV27 with TRBJ2-7; D not resolved. CDR3 size: 14 residues. The germline gives CDR1 MNHEY, CDR2 SMNVEV (reference sequence). V was trimmed by 7 bases and J by 0 bases, leaving 13 bases between them. CDR3 protein: CASKGLTGSYEQYF. CDR3 DNA sequence: TGTGCCAGCAAAGGCCTGACGGGCTCCTACGAGCAGTACTTC.

The chain joins TRBV28 to TRBJ1-5, with a possible D match to TRBD1 (6 bases). CDR3 length: 17 residues. Between the trimmed V and J ends, which lost 4 bases and 7 bases, there was a span of 23 bases. Germline V lookup: CDR1 MDHEN, CDR2 SYDVKM. The CDR3 protein is CASSSGEQGLSGQPQHF. The CDR3 DNA reads TGTGCCAGCAGTTCGGGAGAACAGGGATTGTCCGGGCAGCCCCAGCATTTT. Supplemented by reference TRBV28 and TRBJ1-5, the full variable domain reads DVKVTQSSRYLVKRTGEKVFLECVQDMDHENMFWYRQDPGLGLRLIYFSYDVKMKEKGDIPEGYSVSREKKERFSLILESASTNQTSMYLCASSSGEQGLSGQPQHFGDGTRLSIL.

This clonotype was picked up many times. The V call is TRBV7-2, the J call TRBJ2-5; no clear D. The germline CDR1 and CDR2 sequences are SGHTA and FQGNSA. V was pared by 1 base and J by 2 bases, with 8 bases between. The CDR3 extends over 14 amino acids. This chain's CDR3 is CASSLDPSQETQYF. The CDR3 DNA reads TGTGCCAGCAGCTTAGATCCTAGTCAAGAGACCCAGTACTTC.

The chain is built from TRBV6-2 or TRBV6-3 and TRBJ2-1; 11 bases fit TRBD1. The CDR3 is 15 residues long. Germline CDR1 and CDR2: MNHEY and SVGEGT. V lost 6 bases, J lost 5 bases, and 6 bases stayed unmatched. The CDR3, as DNA: TGTGCCAGCAGCGCCGGGACAGGGGGAAACAATGAGCAGTTCTTC. It encodes CASSAGTGGNNEQFF.

Note on this clonotype: As the CDR3 is not closed by the conserved phenylalanine or tryptophan, this likely results from a read error. The CDR3 loop is CASSLTSGVYEQYY. The CDR3 region has the DNA TGTGCCAGCAGCTTAACTAGCGGAGTCTACGAGCAGTACTAC. V gene TRBV7-2 combines with J gene TRBJ2-7, with TRBD2 matching over 8 bases. The germline V gene encodes CDR1 SGHTA and CDR2 FQGNSA. J gave up 3 bases and V 2 bases, and 3 bases lay outside the gene matches. The CDR3 runs 14 residues.

This chain connects TRBV14 to TRBJ2-2; 8 nucleotides match TRBD2. The CDR3 contains 17 residues. Germline CDR1 is SGHDN and CDR2 is FVKESK. Trimming at V came to 0 bases and at J to 8 bases, leaving 11 bases not matched to a gene. The CDR3 protein is CASSQEIAGPHLGELFF. In DNA, the CDR3 is TGTGCCAGCAGCCAAGAAATAGCGGGACCCCACTTGGGGGAGCTGTTTTTT. Drawing the rest from reference TRBV14 and TRBJ2-2, the complete variable domain is EAGVTQFPSHSVIEKGQTVTLRCDPISGHDNLYWYRRVMGKEIKFLLHFVKESKQDESGMPNNRFLAERTGGTYSTLKVQPAELEDSGVYFCASSQEIAGPHLGELFFGEGSRLTVL.

This clonotype was observed many times. The gene calls are TRBV27 and TRBJ2-1, with D perhaps matching TRBD2 (6 bases). Trimming left V 3 bases short and J 2 bases short, with 11 bases between. The CDR3 totals 15 residues. Per the germline V gene, CDR1 is MNHEY and CDR2 is SMNVEV (reference sequence). Here the CDR3 reads CASSFRGITYNEQFF. CDR3 coding DNA: TGTGCCAGCAGTTTTCGGGGGATCACCTACAATGAGCAGTTCTTC.

Points on this clonotype: This may stem from a read error, because a much larger clone lies one nucleotide away. No conserved phenylalanine or tryptophan ends this CDR3, so it is likely a read error. The gene calls are TRBV6-1 and TRBJ2-5; 11 nucleotides agree with TRBD1. This CDR3 region has 15 residues. J gave up 5 bases and V 6 bases, and 8 bases lay outside the gene matches. Germline V gene data show CDR1 as MNHNS and CDR2 as SASEGT. The CDR3: CASSLRTGGGETQYL. Written as DNA, the CDR3 is TGTGCCAGCAGCCTACGGACAGGGGGCGGGGAGACCCAGTACCTC.

Turning to this clonotype: A read error may explain this, as a much larger clone is one base away. The J gene is TRBJ1-5, the V gene TRBV20-1; D is undetermined. Germline V gene lookup returns CDR1 DFQATT and CDR2 SNEGSKA (reference sequence). The CDR3 contains 14 residues. This chain's CDR3 is CSARDGRSNQRQHF. The CDR3 nucleotides read TGCAGTGCTAGAGATGGGAGGAGCAATCAGCGCCAGCATTTT.

This clonotype has ten or more counts. This chain links TRBV28 with TRBJ2-7; D call uncertain. With 11 bases removed from V and 0 bases from J, the gap between germline ends came to 17 bases. CDR3 size: 14 residues. Germline values: CDR1 MDHEN, CDR2 SYDVKM. Here the CDR3 DNA reads TGTGCCTCCTCGACCCGGGCCAACTCCTACGAGCAGTACTTC. Its protein product is CASSTRANSYEQYF. Complete variable domain (other parts from reference TRBV28 and TRBJ2-7): DVKVTQSSRYLVKRTGEKVFLECVQDMDHENMFWYRQDPGLGLRLIYFSYDVKMKEKGDIPEGYSVSREKKERFSLILESASTNQTSMYLCASSTRANSYEQYFGPGTRLTVT.

This clonotype was counted ten times or more. This chain uses TRBV20-1 with TRBJ2-2; 11 nucleotides match TRBD1. This CDR3 spans 16 amino acids. J gave up 4 bases and V 1 base, and 5 bases lay outside the gene matches. CDR1 DFQATT and CDR2 SNEGSKA come from the germline V gene (reference sequence). CDR3 coding DNA: TGCAGTGCTAGAGTCGGGACAGGGGGGCGCACCGGGGAGCTGTTTTTT. Encoded protein: CSARVGTGGRTGELFF.